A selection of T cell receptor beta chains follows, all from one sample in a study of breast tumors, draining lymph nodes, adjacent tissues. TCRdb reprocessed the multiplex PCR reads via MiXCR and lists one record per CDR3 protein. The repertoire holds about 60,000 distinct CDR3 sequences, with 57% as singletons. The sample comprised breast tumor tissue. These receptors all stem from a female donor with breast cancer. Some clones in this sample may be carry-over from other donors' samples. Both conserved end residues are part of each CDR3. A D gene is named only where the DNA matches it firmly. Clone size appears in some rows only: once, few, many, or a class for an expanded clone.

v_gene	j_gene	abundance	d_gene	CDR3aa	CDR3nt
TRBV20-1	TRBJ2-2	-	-	CSAQTLRTGELFF	TGCAGTGCCCAGACCCTGCGGACCGGGGAGCTGTTTTTT
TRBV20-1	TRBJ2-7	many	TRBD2	CSAEGDASGSLYEQYF	TGCAGTGCTGAAGGGGATGCTAGCGGGAGCCTGTACGAGCAGTACTTC
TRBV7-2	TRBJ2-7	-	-	CASSLLTGQGYEQYF	TGTGCCAGCAGCCTTCTTACGGGGCAGGGGTACGAGCAGTACTTC
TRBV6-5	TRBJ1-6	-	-	CASSLREVGQWEGNNSPLHF	TGTGCCAGCAGTCTCCGGGAGGTGGGGCAGTGGGAGGGAAATAATTCACCCCTCCACTTT
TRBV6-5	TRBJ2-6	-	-	CASTRRGSGANVLTF	TGTGCCAGCACCCGTCGGGGGTCCGGGGCCAACGTCCTGACTTTC
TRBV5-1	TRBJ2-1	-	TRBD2	CASSSQAGGPGEQFF	TGCGCCAGCAGCTCGCAAGCGGGAGGGCCGGGGGAGCAGTTCTTC
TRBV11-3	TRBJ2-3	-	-	CASSIGERVADTQYF	TGTGCCAGCAGCATCGGGGAGCGGGTGGCAGATACGCAGTATTTT
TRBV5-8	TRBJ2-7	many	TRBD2	CASSLVGSGNLYEQYF	TGTGCCAGCAGCTTGGTGGGTAGCGGGAATCTTTACGAGCAGTACTTC
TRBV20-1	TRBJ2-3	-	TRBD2	CSAREGRVAGDTQYF	TGCAGTGCTAGAGAGGGGAGGGTTGCTGGAGATACGCAGTATTTT
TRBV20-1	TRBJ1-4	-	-	CSAAPGGNEKLFF	TGCAGTGCTGCCCCGGGCGGTAATGAAAAACTGTTTTTT
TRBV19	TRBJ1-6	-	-	CATSGTRNSPLHF	TGTGCCACTTCGGGGACAAGGAATTCACCCCTCCACTTT
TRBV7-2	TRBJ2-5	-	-	CASSFLQGRGDQETQYF	TGTGCCAGCAGCTTCCTACAGGGGCGGGGGGACCAAGAGACCCAGTACTTC
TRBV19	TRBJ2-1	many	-	CASSIKAFKHEQFF	TGTGCCAGTAGTATTAAAGCGTTTAAGCATGAGCAGTTCTTC
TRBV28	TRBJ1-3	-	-	CASSFLGNTIYF	TGTGCCAGCAGTTTTCTTGGAAACACCATATATTTT
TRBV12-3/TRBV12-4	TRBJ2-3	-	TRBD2	CASSLRTSGRGDTQYF	TGTGCCAGCAGTCTTAGGACTAGCGGGAGGGGAGATACGCAGTATTTT